This TCR beta chain was retrieved from a study of blood T cell repertoires in COVID-19. About the study: COVID-19 samples, acute and convalescent, were from the United States, Italy and Spain. The analysed material was cDNA or gDNA that came from T cells, B-cell-depleted T cells, or PBMCs.

Authors' methods: Reference gene primer amplification in the assay estimated nucleated cell counts. TCRdb's table, derived via immunoSEQ multiplex PCR, lists solely in-frame clones and lacks some. V, J and clone size were drawn from that table, and D and trimming were deduced from the DNA. The repertoire holds 350,000 to 450,000 clones, with around 87% as singletons. Patients in Seattle were enrolled during active infection, then followed longitudinally. Trimming took 4 bases from V and 4 from J, leaving 12 bases between them. This CDR3 is 14 amino acids long. Germline CDR1 SGHRS, CDR2 YFSETQ. V usage is TRBV5-1 and J usage is TRBJ1-3, with D uncertain. What was sequenced was peripheral blood. The clonotype comes from an older woman with COVID-19, enrolled during active disease. CDR3 DNA: TGCGCCAGCAGCGAAGGCCTCGGGGGAAACACCATATATTTT. Amino acid sequence: CASSEGLGGNTIYF. The full variable domain, rest sourced from reference TRBV5-1 and TRBJ1-3, is KAGVTQTPRYLIKTRGQQVTLSCSPISGHRSVSWYQQTPGQGLQFLFEYFSETQRNKGNFPGRFSGRQFSNSRSEMNVSTLELGDSALYLCASSEGLGGNTIYFGEGSWLTVV.